This TCR beta chain was documented in a study of CD8 T cells in Susac syndrome. Concerning this clonotype: Antigen unknown.

Between the trimmed V and J ends, which lost 4 bases and 3 bases, there was a span of 12 bases. CDR3 size: 14 residues. CDR1 and CDR2 (germline): SGHDT, YYEEEE. Study-level findings and limits: Only a relatively small number of individuals were included in the TCR sequencing and HLA analysis.

It was with random hexamers that about 0.45 to 1 ug RNA was reverse transcribed. TCRdb reanalysed the immunoSEQ multiplex PCR reads using MiXCR and keeps one entry per CDR3 protein. The table includes 100,000 to 150,000 distinct CDR3 sequences, more than 90% detected once. What was sequenced was CD4+ T cells from PBMCs. This clonotype was sampled from a human donor in good health. This chain uses TRBV5-6 with TRBJ2-3; perhaps TRBD2 as D (6 bases). The CDR3: CASSPGLFTDTQYF. The CDR3 DNA reads as TGTGCCAGCAGCCCGGGACTGTTTACAGATACGCAGTATTTT.